Listed below are T cell receptor beta chains from one sample, sequenced in a study of CD8 T cells in Susac syndrome. MiXCR, applied by TCRdb to the immunoSEQ multiplex PCR reads, yields one record per CDR3 protein. The profile shows fewer than 70,000 distinct CDR3 sequences, 95% of them singletons. The sample taken for sequencing was CD8+ T cells from PBMCs. The receptors come from a human donor in good health. Both conserved end residues are part of each CDR3. The D gene is left open where the match is weak. For some rows the clone size is stated as once, few or many, or as a class when expanded; others skip it.

J | V | D | size | CDR3 | DNA
TRBJ2-2 | TRBV29-1 | NA | once | CSVEERNTGELFF | TGCAGCGTTGAAGAAAGGAACACCGGGGAGCTGTTTTTT
TRBJ1-1 | TRBV27 | TRBD1 | NA | CASSSPGTGGSNTEAFF | TGTGCCAGCAGTTCTCCCGGGACAGGGGGCTCGAACACTGAAGCTTTCTTT
TRBJ2-2 | TRBV7-6 | TRBD2 | NA | CASRMLAGLNTGELFF | TGTGCCAGCAGGATGTTAGCGGGATTAAACACCGGGGAGCTGTTTTTT
TRBJ1-1 | TRBV12-3/TRBV12-4 | NA | NA | CASRLEQGTEAFF | TGTGCCAGCCGCTTGGAGCAGGGCACTGAAGCTTTCTTT
TRBJ1-5 | TRBV7-2 | NA | NA | CASSLNGEPQHF | TGTGCCAGCAGCTTAAACGGGGAGCCCCAGCATTTT
TRBJ1-1 | TRBV11-3 | NA | NA | CASSLDRVTEAFF | TGTGCCAGCAGCTTAGATCGGGTCACTGAAGCTTTCTTT
TRBJ2-2 | TRBV7-9 | NA | NA | CASSLAGANTGELFF | TGTGCCAGCAGCTTGGCAGGGGCGAACACCGGGGAGCTGTTTTTT
TRBJ2-3 | TRBV5-4 | TRBD1 | NA | CASSHLDRERDTQYF | TGTGCCAGCAGCCACTTGGACAGGGAACGAGATACGCAGTATTTT
TRBJ2-3 | TRBV6-4 | NA | NA | CASSDSSADTQYF | TGTGCCAGCAGTGACTCTTCGGCAGATACGCAGTATTTT
TRBJ1-3 | TRBV29-1 | NA | NA | CSATGIVSGNTIYF | TGCAGCGCCACAGGGATTGTCTCCGGAAACACCATATATTTT
TRBJ1-5 | TRBV29-1 | NA | NA | CSVMDGSNQPQHF | TGCAGCGTCATGGACGGAAGCAATCAGCCCCAGCATTTT
TRBJ1-2 | TRBV24-1 | NA | NA | CATSDLSYGYTF | TGTGCCACCAGTGATTTATCCTATGGCTACACCTTC
TRBJ1-2 | TRBV7-2 | NA | NA | CASSGWGGDGYTF | TGTGCCAGCAGCGGTTGGGGGGGTGATGGCTACACCTTC
TRBJ2-1 | TRBV29-1 | NA | NA | CSVDTGNNEQFF | TGCAGCGTGGACACAGGGAACAATGAGCAGTTCTTC
TRBJ1-5 | TRBV13 | NA | NA | CASSLGSGNQPQHF | TGTGCCAGCAGCTTAGGCTCGGGCAATCAGCCCCAGCATTTT
TRBJ2-5 | TRBV12-3/TRBV12-4 | TRBD2 | NA | CASKQRGAIETQYF | TGTGCCAGCAAACAGCGGGGGGCCATTGAGACCCAGTACTTC
TRBJ1-6 | TRBV27 | NA | NA | CASSSPQEAGYNSPLHF | TGTGCCAGCAGTTCCCCCCAGGAAGCGGGGTATAATTCACCCCTCCACTTT
TRBJ2-7 | TRBV20-1 | NA | NA | CSARDSLDSYEQYF | TGCAGTGCTAGAGATTCCCTCGATTCCTACGAGCAGTACTTC
TRBJ1-1 | TRBV29-1 | NA | NA | CSVGRNTEAFF | TGCAGCGTTGGAAGGAACACTGAAGCTTTCTTT
TRBJ2-7 | TRBV7-9 | NA | NA | CASSLGGGSYEQYF | TGTGCCAGCAGCTTAGGGGGCGGCTCCTACGAGCAGTACTTC
TRBJ1-1 | TRBV19 | NA | NA | CASSMTEMNTEAFF | TGTGCCAGTAGTATGACGGAGATGAACACTGAAGCTTTCTTT
TRBJ2-1 | TRBV20-1 | NA | NA | CSARDSRHHNEQFF | TGCAGTGCTAGAGATTCTAGACACCACAATGAGCAGTTCTTC
TRBJ2-2 | TRBV4-1 | NA | NA | CASRDQGGSNTGELFF | TGCGCCAGTAGGGATCAGGGGGGGAGTAACACCGGGGAGCTGTTTTTT